This T cell receptor (beta chain) is drawn from a study of response to subunit inactivated influenza vaccine. Whole-study findings and limits: The authors suggested that every seasonal influenza vaccination recruits few new T cells.

The V gene lost 1 base and the J gene lost 6 bases, with 7 bases spanning the gap. The germline V gene encodes CDR1 SGHVS and CDR2 FQNEAQ. The CDR3 totals 12 residues. This clonotype was seen repeatedly, ten times or more. The antigen is unknown. Each CDR3 protein is one row after TCRdb ran MiXCR on the RT-PCR reads. The sample lists over 750,000 distinct CDR3 sequences; over 20% were seen once. The sequence was obtained from a man in his fifties who received an inactivated influenza vaccine. The chain joins TRBV7-8 to TRBJ2-7; D ambiguous. Sequenced here: PBMCs from blood, sampled roughly 5 days after vaccination. CDR3 sequence reads: CASSLGHSEQYF. CDR3 DNA sequence: TGTGCCAGCAGCTTAGGGCATAGCGAGCAGTACTTC.